A selection of T cell receptor beta chains follows, all from one sample in a study of CD8+ T cells in alopecia areata. The protocol was immunoSEQ multiplex PCR, while the TCRdb copy is restricted to in-frame clones and leaves out a portion. The sample has 150,000 to 200,000 clones; about three fifths are singletons. Sequences were derived from CD4+ T cells sorted from blood, sampled at week 24, from a patient treated with tofacitinib. The receptors shown here come from a human donor with alopecia areata. Each CDR3 is given with its conserved first and last residue. A D gene is named only where the DNA matches it firmly. Some rows mark clone size as missing; the rest say once, few, many or name a class of expanded clone.

v_call: TRBV10-3; d_call: .; clone_size: .; j_call: TRBJ2-1; cdr3_aa: CAISESGDEQFF; cdr3_nt: TGTGCCATCAGTGAGTCGGGAGATGAGCAGTTCTTC
v_call: TRBV27; d_call: TRBD1; clone_size: .; j_call: TRBJ1-1; cdr3_aa: CASSSGTGGKNTEAFF; cdr3_nt: TGTGCCAGCAGCTCCGGGACAGGGGGCAAAAACACTGAAGCTTTCTTT
v_call: TRBV29-1; d_call: .; clone_size: few; j_call: TRBJ2-2; cdr3_aa: CSVVGRPGATGELFF; cdr3_nt: TGCAGCGTTGTGGGGCGTCCAGGGGCCACCGGGGAGCTGTTTTTT
v_call: TRBV29-1; d_call: .; clone_size: .; j_call: TRBJ2-5; cdr3_aa: CSVTQGSETQYF; cdr3_nt: TGCAGCGTAACGCAGGGGTCTGAGACCCAGTACTTC
v_call: TRBV5-1; d_call: .; clone_size: few; j_call: TRBJ2-2; cdr3_aa: CASSRQGGTGELFF; cdr3_nt: TGCGCCAGCAGCCGACAGGGAGGCACCGGGGAGCTGTTTTTT
v_call: TRBV30; d_call: TRBD1; clone_size: .; j_call: TRBJ1-2; cdr3_aa: CAWWDRGGYTF; cdr3_nt: TGTGCCTGGTGGGACAGGGGTGGCTACACCTTC
v_call: TRBV5-1; d_call: TRBD1; clone_size: few; j_call: TRBJ1-6; cdr3_aa: CASSPGQGWALHF; cdr3_nt: TGCGCCAGCAGCCCTGGACAGGGCTGGGCCCTCCACTTT
v_call: TRBV29-1; d_call: .; clone_size: .; j_call: TRBJ1-1; cdr3_aa: CSGTSTEAFF; cdr3_nt: TGCAGCGGGACCTCCACTGAAGCTTTCTTT
v_call: TRBV27; d_call: .; clone_size: .; j_call: TRBJ2-1; cdr3_aa: CASSLTGTMWSYNEQFF; cdr3_nt: TGTGCCAGCAGTTTAACAGGGACGATGTGGTCCTACAATGAGCAGTTCTTC
v_call: TRBV5-1; d_call: .; clone_size: .; j_call: TRBJ2-3; cdr3_aa: CASIKGDTHTDTQYF; cdr3_nt: TGCGCCAGCATCAAGGGGGACACACACACAGATACGCAGTATTTT
v_call: TRBV2; d_call: TRBD1; clone_size: few; j_call: TRBJ1-1; cdr3_aa: CASTIGTGTEAFF; cdr3_nt: TGTGCCAGCACTATCGGGACAGGCACTGAAGCTTTCTTT
v_call: TRBV7-2; d_call: TRBD2; clone_size: .; j_call: TRBJ2-7; cdr3_aa: CASSHTSGGIYEQYF; cdr3_nt: TGTGCCAGCAGCCATACTAGCGGGGGGATCTACGAGCAGTACTTC
v_call: TRBV12-5; d_call: .; clone_size: .; j_call: TRBJ2-3; cdr3_aa: CASGQPLTADTQYF; cdr3_nt: TGTGCTAGTGGCCAACCCCTGACAGCAGATACGCAGTATTTT
v_call: TRBV5-1; d_call: .; clone_size: .; j_call: TRBJ2-6; cdr3_aa: CASSLQVSGANVLTF; cdr3_nt: TGCGCCAGCAGCTTACAGGTCTCTGGGGCCAACGTCCTGACTTTC
v_call: TRBV7-9; d_call: .; clone_size: .; j_call: TRBJ1-1; cdr3_aa: CASSLTAESEAFF; cdr3_nt: TGTGCCAGCAGCTTAACTGCGGAGTCTGAAGCTTTCTTT
v_call: TRBV7-2; d_call: .; clone_size: .; j_call: TRBJ2-7; cdr3_aa: CASSLGAWQYF; cdr3_nt: TGTGCCAGCAGCTTAGGGGCGTGGCAGTACTTC